This T cell receptor beta chain is from a study of cytomegalovirus exposure and HLA in healthy donors. The V segment lost 1 base and the J segment 2 bases; nucleotides outside the gene matches: 2. The CDR3 is made up of 16 amino acids. Germline V gene sequence: CDR1 MGHRA, CDR2 YSYEKL. Study-level findings and limits: Most of the CMV-associated TCR beta chains (in a later analysis) appeared to be HLA-restricted. A likely sequencing artifact accounted for one observed cluster of highly shared sequence variants.

The table lists this clone with a few counts. No antigen is known for it. PCR employed 60 Vbeta and 13 Jbeta primers. Libraries were prepared by immunoSEQ multiplex PCR; TCRdb keeps only in-frame clonotypes and omits some of them. Here the sample spans around 97,000 clones, around 10% being singletons. The rearrangement links TRBV4-1 to TRBJ1-3, with 10 nucleotides matching TRBD1. This sequence originates from a man in his fifties in good health and CMV-seropositive. Specimen: PBMCs. CDR3 loop: CASSQAGTGAGNTIYF. The CDR3 nucleotides are TGCGCCAGCAGCCAAGCCGGGACAGGGGCTGGAAACACCATATATTTT.